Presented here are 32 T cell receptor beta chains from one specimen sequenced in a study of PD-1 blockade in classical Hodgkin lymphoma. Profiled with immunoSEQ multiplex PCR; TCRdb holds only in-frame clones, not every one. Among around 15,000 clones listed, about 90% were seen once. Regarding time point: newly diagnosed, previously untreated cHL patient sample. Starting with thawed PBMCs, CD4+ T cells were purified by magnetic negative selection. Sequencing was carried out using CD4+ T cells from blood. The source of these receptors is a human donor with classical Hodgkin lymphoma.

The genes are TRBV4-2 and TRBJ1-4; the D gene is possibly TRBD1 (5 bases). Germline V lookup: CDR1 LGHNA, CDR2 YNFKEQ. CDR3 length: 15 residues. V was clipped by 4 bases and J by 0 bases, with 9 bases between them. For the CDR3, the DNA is TGTGCCAGCAGCCCCGGGGGGTCAACTAATGAAAAACTGTTTTTT. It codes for CASSPGGSTNEKLFF.

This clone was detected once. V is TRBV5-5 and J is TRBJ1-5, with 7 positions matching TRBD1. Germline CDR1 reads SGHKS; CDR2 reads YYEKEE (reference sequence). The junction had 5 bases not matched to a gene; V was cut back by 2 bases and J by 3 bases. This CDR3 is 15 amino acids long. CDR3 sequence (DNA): TGTGCCAGCAGCTTCGCCGACAGGGACAATCAGCCCCAGCATTTT. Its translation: CASSFADRDNQPQHF.

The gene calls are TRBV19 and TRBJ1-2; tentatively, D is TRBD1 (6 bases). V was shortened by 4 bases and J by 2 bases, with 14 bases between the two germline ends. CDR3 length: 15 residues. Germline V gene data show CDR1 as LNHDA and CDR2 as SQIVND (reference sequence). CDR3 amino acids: CASSTSAGTNYGYTF. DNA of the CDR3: TGTGCCAGTAGTACATCTGCCGGGACAAACTATGGCTACACCTTC. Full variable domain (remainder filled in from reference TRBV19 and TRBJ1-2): DGGITQSPKYLFRKEGQNVTLSCEQNLNHDAMYWYRQDPGQGLRLIYYSQIVNDFQKGDIAEGYSVSREKKESFPLTVTSAQKNPTAFYLCASSTSAGTNYGYTFGSGTRLTVV.

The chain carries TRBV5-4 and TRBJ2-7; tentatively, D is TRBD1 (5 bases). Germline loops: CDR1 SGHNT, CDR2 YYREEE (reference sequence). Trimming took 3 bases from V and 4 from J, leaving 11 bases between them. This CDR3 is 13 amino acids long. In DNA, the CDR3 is TGTGCCAGCAGCTCGCAAGGGGCGTACGAGCAGTACTTC. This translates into CASSSQGAYEQYF. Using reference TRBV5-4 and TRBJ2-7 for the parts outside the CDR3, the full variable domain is ETGVTQSPTHLIKTRGQQVTLRCSSQSGHNTVSWYQQALGQGPQFIFQYYREEENGRGNFPPRFSGLQFPNYSSELNVNALELDDSALYLCASSSQGAYEQYFGPGTRLTVT.

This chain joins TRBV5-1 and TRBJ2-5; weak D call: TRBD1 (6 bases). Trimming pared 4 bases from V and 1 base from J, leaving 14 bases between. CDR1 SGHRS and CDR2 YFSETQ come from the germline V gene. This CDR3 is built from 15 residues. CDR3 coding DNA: TGCGCCAGCAGCAGGGACACCGGCGGCCAAGAGACCCAGTACTTC. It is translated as CASSRDTGGQETQYF.

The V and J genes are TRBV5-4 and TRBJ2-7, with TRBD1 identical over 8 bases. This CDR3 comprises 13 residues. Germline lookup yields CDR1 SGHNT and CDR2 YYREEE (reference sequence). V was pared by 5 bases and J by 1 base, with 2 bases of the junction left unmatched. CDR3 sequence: CASRGQDSYEQYF. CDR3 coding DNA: TGTGCCAGCAGGGGACAGGATTCCTACGAGCAGTACTTC.

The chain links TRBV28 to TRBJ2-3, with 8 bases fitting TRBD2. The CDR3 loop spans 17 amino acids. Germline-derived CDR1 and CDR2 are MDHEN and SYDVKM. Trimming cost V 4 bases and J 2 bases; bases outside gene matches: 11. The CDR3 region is CASSSRLALVSTDTQYF. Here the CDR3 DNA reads TGTGCCAGCAGTTCCCGACTAGCGCTCGTCTCCACAGATACGCAGTATTTT.

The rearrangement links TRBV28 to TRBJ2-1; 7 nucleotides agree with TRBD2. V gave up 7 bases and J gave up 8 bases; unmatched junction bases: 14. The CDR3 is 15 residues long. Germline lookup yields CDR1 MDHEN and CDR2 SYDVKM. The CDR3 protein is CASTALAGDNDEQFF. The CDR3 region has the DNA TGTGCCAGCACCGCCTTGGCGGGAGATAACGATGAGCAGTTCTTC. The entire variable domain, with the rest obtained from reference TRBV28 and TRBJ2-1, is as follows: DVKVTQSSRYLVKRTGEKVFLECVQDMDHENMFWYRQDPGLGLRLIYFSYDVKMKEKGDIPEGYSVSREKKERFSLILESASTNQTSMYLCASTALAGDNDEQFFGPGTRLTVL.

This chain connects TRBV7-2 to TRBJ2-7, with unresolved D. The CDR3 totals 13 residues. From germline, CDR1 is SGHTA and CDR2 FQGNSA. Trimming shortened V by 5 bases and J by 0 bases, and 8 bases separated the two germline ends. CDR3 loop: CASSLRNSYEQYF. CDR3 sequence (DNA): TGTGCCAGCAGCCTAAGGAACTCCTACGAGCAGTACTTC.

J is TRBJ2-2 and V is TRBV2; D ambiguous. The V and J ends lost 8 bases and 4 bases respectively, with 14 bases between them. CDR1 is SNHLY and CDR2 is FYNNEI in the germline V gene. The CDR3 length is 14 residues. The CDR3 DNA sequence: TGTGCCAGCCGCAAGACTTACACCACCGGGGAGCTGTTTTTT. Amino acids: CASRKTYTTGELFF.

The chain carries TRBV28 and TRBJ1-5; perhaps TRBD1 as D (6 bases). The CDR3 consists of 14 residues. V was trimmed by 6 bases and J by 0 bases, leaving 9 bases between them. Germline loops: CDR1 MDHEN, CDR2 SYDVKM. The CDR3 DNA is TGTGCCAGCAGCCAAGGGGGTAGCAATCAGCCCCAGCATTTT. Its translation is CASSQGGSNQPQHF.

CDR3 DNA: TGTGCCACATCCGGAGAGTTCACAGATACGCAGTATTTT. It specifies CATSGEFTDTQYF. This rearrangement joins TRBV18 to TRBJ2-3; D not resolved. V dropped 10 bases and J dropped 2 bases, with 13 bases sitting between them. Germline V gene lookup returns CDR1 KGHSH and CDR2 LQKENI. There are 13 residues in the CDR3.

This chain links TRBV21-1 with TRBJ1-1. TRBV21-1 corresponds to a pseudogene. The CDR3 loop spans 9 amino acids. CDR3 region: CASSTEAFF. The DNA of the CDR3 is TGTGCCAGCAGCACTGAAGCTTTCTTT.

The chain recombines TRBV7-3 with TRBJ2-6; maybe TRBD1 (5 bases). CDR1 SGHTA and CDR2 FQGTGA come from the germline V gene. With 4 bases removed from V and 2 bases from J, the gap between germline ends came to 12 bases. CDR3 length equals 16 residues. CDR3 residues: CASSSAPRAGANVLTF. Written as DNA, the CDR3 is TGTGCCAGCAGCTCGGCCCCCAGGGCTGGGGCCAACGTCCTGACTTTC.

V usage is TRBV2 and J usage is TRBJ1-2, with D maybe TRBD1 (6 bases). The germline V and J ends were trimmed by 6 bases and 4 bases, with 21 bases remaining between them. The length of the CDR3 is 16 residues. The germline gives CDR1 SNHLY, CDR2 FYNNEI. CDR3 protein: CASRSPGAPSSYGYTF. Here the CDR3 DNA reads TGTGCCAGCAGAAGCCCAGGGGCCCCATCGTCCTATGGCTACACCTTC.

CDR3 sequence reads: CASSPPGQVAGGYTF. The CDR3 nucleotides are TGTGCCAGCAGCCCCCCAGGACAGGTCGCGGGGGGCTACACCTTC. The chain combines TRBV5-6 with TRBJ1-2; TRBD1 matches 7 bases. Germline CDR1 SGHDT, CDR2 YYEEEE. This CDR3 is built from 15 residues. V was pared by 4 bases and J by 8 bases, with 14 bases of the junction left unmatched.

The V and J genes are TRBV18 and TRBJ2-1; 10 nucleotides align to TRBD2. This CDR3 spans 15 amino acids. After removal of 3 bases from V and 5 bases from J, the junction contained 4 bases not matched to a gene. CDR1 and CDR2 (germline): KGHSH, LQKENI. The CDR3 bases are TGTGCCAGCTCACCGGCTAGCGGGAGCAACAATGAGCAGTTCTTC. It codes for CASSPASGSNNEQFF.

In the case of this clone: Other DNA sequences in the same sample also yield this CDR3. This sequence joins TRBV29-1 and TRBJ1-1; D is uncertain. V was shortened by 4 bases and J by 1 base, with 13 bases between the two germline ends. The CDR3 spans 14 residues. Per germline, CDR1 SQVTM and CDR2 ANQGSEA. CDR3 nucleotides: TGCAGCGTTGGGATCAGGCACACGAACACTGAAGCTTTCTTT. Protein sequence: CSVGIRHTNTEAFF.

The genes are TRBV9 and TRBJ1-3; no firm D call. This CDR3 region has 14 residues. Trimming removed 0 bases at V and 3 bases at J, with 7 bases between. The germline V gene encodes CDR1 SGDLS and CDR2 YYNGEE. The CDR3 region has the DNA TGTGCCAGCAGCGTAGAGGGCGGTGGAAACACCATATATTTT. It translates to CASSVEGGGNTIYF. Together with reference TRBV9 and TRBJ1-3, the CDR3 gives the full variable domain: DSGVTQTPKHLITATGQRVTLRCSPRSGDLSVYWYQQSLDQGLQFLIQYYNGEERAKGNILERFSAQQFPDLHSELNLSSLELGDSALYFCASSVEGGGNTIYFGEGSWLTVV.

CDR3 coding DNA: TGTGCCAGTAGTGGGGGGAGCGGGAGTTCCTACAATGAGCAGTTCTTC. Protein sequence: CASSGGSGSSYNEQFF. The rearrangement links TRBV19 to TRBJ2-1, with 8 bases lining up with TRBD2. In germline, CDR1 is LNHDA, CDR2 SQIVND (reference sequence). The CDR3 consists of 16 residues. V was pared by 5 bases and J by 1 base, with 7 bases of the junction left unmatched.

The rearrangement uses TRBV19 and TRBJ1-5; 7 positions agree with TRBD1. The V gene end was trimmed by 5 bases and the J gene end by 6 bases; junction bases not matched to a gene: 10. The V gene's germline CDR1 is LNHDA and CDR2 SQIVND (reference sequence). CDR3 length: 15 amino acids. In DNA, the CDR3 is TGTGCCAGTAGTTCGGACAGGACTTGGGGTCAGCCCCAGCATTTT. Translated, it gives CASSSDRTWGQPQHF.

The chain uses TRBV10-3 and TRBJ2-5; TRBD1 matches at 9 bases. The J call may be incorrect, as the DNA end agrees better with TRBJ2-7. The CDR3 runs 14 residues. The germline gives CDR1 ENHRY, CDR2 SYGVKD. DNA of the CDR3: TGTGCCATCAGGAGGGGACAGGGATCCGCCGAGCAGTACTTC. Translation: CAIRRGQGSAEQYF.

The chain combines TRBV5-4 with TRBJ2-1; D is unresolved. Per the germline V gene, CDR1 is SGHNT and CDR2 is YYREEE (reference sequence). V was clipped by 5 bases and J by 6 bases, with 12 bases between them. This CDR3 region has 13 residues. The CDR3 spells CASRAATTNEQFF. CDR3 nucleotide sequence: TGTGCCAGCAGGGCAGCGACCACCAATGAGCAGTTCTTC. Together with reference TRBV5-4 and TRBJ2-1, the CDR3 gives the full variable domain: ETGVTQSPTHLIKTRGQQVTLRCSSQSGHNTVSWYQQALGQGPQFIFQYYREEENGRGNFPPRFSGLQFPNYSSELNVNALELDDSALYLCASRAATTNEQFFGPGTRLTVL.

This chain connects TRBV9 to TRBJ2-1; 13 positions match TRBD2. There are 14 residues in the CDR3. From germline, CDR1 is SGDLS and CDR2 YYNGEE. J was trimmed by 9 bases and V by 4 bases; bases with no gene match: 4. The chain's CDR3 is CASSHRTSGGEQFF. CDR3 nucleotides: TGTGCCAGCAGCCACCGGACTAGCGGGGGTGAGCAGTTCTTC.

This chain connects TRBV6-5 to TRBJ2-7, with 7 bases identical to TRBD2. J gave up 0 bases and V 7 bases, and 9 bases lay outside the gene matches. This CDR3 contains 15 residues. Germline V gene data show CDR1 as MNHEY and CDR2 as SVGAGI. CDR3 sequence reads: CASTQGGGGSYEQYF. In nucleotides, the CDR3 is TGTGCCAGCACCCAAGGTGGCGGGGGCTCCTACGAGCAGTACTTC.

The CDR3 loop reads CASSPDSDTQYF. The CDR3 DNA reads as TGTGCCAGCAGCCCCGACTCAGATACGCAGTATTTT. This chain uses TRBV7-8 with TRBJ2-3; D unresolved. Germline V gives CDR1 SGHVS, CDR2 FQNEAQ. The CDR3 sequence is 12 residues long. V gave up 5 bases and J gave up 4 bases, with 7 bases separating them.

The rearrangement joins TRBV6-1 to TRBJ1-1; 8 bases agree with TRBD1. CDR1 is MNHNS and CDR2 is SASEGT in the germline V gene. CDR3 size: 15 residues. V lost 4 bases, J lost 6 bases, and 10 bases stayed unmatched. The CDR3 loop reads CASSAGTGGRAEAFF. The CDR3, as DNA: TGTGCCAGCAGTGCAGGGACAGGCGGACGAGCTGAAGCTTTCTTT.

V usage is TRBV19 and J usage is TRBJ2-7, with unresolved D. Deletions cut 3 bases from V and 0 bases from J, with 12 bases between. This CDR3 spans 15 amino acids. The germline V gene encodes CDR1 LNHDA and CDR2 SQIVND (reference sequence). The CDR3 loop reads CASSIGGSLSYEQYF. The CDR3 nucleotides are TGTGCCAGTAGTATCGGTGGTTCTCTCTCCTACGAGCAGTACTTC.

In nucleotides, the CDR3 is TGTGCCAGCAGCTTGTCGATCTCGGTCAATGAGCAGTTCTTC. Its translation: CASSLSISVNEQFF. This chain uses TRBV7-9 with TRBJ2-1; D remains ambiguous. CDR1 and CDR2 (germline): SEHNR, FQNEAQ (reference sequence). Trimming stripped 3 bases from V and 6 bases from J, with 12 bases between. The length of the CDR3 is 14 residues.

The CDR3 reads CASRRDRYYEQYF. Here the CDR3 DNA reads TGTGCCAGCAGGAGGGACAGGTACTACGAGCAGTACTTC. The chain combines TRBV7-9 with TRBJ2-7, with 8 nucleotides matching TRBD1. Germline assignment: CDR1 SEHNR and CDR2 FQNEAQ (reference sequence). This CDR3 is built from 13 residues. V dropped 6 bases and J dropped 3; count of bases not matched to a gene: 4.

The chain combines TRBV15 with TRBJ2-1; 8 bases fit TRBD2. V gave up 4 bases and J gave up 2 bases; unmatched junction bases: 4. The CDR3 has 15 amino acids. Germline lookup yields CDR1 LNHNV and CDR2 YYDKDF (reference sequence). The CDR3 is CATSKAGDTYNEQFF. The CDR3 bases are TGTGCCACCAGCAAAGCGGGAGATACCTACAATGAGCAGTTCTTC.

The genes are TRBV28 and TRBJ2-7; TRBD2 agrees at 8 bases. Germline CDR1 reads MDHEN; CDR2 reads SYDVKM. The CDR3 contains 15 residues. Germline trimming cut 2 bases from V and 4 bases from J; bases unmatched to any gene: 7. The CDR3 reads CASSLEAGVVYEQYF. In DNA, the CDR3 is TGTGCCAGCAGTTTAGAAGCGGGAGTAGTGTACGAGCAGTACTTC. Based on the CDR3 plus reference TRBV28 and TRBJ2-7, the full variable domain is DVKVTQSSRYLVKRTGEKVFLECVQDMDHENMFWYRQDPGLGLRLIYFSYDVKMKEKGDIPEGYSVSREKKERFSLILESASTNQTSMYLCASSLEAGVVYEQYFGPGTRLTVT.